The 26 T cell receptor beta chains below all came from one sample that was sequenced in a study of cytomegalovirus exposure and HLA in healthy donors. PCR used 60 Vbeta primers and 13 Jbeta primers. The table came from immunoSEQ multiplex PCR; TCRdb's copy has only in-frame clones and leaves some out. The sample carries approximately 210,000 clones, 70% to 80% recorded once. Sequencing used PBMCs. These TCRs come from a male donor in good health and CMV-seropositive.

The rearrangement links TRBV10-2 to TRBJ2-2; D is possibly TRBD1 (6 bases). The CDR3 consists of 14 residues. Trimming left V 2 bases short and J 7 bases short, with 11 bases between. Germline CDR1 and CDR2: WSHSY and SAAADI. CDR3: CASSEDRNFGELFF. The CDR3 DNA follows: TGCGCCAGCAGTGAGGACAGGAACTTCGGGGAGCTGTTTTTT.

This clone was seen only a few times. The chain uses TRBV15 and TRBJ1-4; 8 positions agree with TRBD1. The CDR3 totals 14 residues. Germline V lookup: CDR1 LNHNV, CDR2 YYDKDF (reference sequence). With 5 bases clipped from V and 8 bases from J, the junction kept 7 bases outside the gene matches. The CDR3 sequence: CATSGQGRGEKLFF. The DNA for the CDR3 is TGTGCCACCAGCGGACAGGGCCGTGGGGAAAAACTGTTTTTT.

The CDR3 sequence: CASRGQDRTTNTIYF. The CDR3, as DNA: TGTGCCAGCAGGGGACAGGACAGGACTACAAACACCATATATTTT. The chain has TRBV2 and TRBJ1-3; TRBD1 matches 8 bases. CDR1 is SNHLY, CDR2 FYNNEI, per germline. V lost 6 bases, J lost 6 bases, and 10 bases stayed unmatched. The CDR3 has 15 residues.

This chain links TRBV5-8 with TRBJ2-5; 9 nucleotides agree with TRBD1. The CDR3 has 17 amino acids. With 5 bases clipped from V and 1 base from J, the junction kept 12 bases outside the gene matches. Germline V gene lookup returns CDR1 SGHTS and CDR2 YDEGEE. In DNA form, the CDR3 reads TGTGCCAGCAGTCACTTAGGGACAGGGTTGAGCCAAGAGACCCAGTACTTC. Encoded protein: CASSHLGTGLSQETQYF.

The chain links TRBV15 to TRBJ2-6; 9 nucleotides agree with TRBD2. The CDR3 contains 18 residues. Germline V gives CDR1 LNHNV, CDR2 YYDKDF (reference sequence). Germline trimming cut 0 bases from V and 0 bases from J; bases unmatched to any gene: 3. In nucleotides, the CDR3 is TGTGCCACCAGCAGAGAAGTAGCGGGAGCCTCTGGGGCCAACGTCCTGACTTTC. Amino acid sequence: CATSREVAGASGANVLTF.

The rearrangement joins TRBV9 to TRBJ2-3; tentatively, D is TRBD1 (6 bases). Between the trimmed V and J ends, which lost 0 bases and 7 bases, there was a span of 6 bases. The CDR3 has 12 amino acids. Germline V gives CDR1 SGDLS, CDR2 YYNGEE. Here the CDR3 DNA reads TGTGCCAGCAGCGTAGGGGGGCATACGCAGTATTTT. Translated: CASSVGGHTQYF.

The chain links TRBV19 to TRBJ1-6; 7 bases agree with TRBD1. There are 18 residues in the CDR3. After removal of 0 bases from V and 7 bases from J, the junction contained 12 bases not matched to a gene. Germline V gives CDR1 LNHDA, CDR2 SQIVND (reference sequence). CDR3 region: CASSIEPGTALLNSPLHF. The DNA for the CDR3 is TGTGCCAGTAGTATAGAACCCGGGACAGCCCTACTAAATTCACCCCTCCACTTT.

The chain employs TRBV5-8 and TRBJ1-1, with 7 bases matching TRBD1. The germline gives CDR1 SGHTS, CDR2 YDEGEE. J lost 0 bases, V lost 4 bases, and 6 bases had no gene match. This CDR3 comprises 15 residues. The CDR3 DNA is TGTGCCAGCAGCGGGGGACAGCCCATGAACACTGAAGCTTTCTTT. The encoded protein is CASSGGQPMNTEAFF.

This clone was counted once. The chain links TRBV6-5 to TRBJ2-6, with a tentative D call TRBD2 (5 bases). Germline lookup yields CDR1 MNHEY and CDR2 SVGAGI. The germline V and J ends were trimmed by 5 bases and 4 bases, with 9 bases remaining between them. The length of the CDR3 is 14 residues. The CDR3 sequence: CASSASSGANVLTF. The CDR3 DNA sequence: TGTGCCAGCAGTGCTAGCAGCGGGGCCAACGTCCTGACTTTC.

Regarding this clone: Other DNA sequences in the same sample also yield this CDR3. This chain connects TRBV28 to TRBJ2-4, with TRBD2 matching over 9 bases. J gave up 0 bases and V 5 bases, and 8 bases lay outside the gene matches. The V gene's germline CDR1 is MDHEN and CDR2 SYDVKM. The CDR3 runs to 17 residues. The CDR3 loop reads CASSPLREGLAKNIQYF. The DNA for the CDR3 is TGTGCCAGCAGTCCCCTGCGGGAGGGCCTAGCCAAAAACATTCAGTACTTC.

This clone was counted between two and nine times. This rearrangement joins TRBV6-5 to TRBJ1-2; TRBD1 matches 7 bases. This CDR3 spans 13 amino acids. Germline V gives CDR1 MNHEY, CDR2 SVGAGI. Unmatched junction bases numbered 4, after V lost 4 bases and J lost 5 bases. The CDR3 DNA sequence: TGTGCCAGCAGTTGGGACAGCAAATATGGCTACACCTTC. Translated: CASSWDSKYGYTF.

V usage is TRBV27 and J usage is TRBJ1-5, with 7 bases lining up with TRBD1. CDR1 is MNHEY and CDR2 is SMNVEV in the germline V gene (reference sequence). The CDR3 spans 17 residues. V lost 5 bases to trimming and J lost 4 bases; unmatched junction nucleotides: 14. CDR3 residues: CASSPRLKGASNQPQHF. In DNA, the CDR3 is TGTGCCAGCAGTCCCCGCCTCAAGGGGGCGAGTAATCAGCCCCAGCATTTT.

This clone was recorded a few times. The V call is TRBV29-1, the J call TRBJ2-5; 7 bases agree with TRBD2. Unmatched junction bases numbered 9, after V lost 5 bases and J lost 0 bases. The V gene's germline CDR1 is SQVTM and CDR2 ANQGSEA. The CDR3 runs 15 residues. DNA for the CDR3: TGCAGCGTTTACGGTATCGGGGGGTACCAAGAGACCCAGTACTTC. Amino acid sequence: CSVYGIGGYQETQYF.

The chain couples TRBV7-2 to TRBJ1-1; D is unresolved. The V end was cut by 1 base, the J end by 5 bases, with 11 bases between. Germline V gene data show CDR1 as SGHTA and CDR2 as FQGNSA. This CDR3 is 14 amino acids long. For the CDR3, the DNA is TGTGCCAGCAGCTTAGGGGCTCCGGGGACTGAAGCTTTCTTT. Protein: CASSLGAPGTEAFF.

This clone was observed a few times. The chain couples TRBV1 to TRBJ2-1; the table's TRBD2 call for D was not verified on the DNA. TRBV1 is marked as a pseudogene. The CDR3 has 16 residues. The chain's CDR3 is CTSSPRTSGPHNEQFF. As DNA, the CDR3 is TGCACCAGCAGCCCCCGGACTAGCGGACCCCACAATGAGCAGTTCTTC.

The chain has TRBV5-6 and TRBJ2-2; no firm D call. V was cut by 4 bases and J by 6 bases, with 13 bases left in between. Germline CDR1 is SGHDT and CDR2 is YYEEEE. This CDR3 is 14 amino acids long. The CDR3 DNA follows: TGTGCCAGCAGCCGTGAGCCGGGTCCCGGGGAGCTGTTTTTT. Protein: CASSREPGPGELFF.

The CDR3 is CASSLVRSPDTQYF. In DNA form, the CDR3 reads TGCGCCAGCAGCTTGGTGCGTTCCCCAGATACGCAGTATTTT. V gene TRBV5-1 combines with J gene TRBJ2-3; no clear D. In germline, CDR1 is SGHRS, CDR2 YFSETQ. Trimming shortened V by 0 bases and J by 4 bases, and 9 bases separated the two germline ends. The CDR3 sequence is 14 residues long.

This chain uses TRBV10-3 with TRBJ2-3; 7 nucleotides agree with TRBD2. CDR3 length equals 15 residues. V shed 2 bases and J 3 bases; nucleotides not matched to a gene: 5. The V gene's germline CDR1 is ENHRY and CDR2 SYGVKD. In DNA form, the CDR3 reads TGTGCCATCAGTGAGGTTGGACTAGGGACAGATACGCAGTATTTT. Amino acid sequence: CAISEVGLGTDTQYF.

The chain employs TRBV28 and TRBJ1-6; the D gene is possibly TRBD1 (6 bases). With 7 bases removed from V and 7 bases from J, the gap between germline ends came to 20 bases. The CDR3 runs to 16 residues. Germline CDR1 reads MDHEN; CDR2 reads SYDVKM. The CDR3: CASTDYRVGLNSPLHF. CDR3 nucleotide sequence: TGTGCCAGCACCGATTACAGGGTTGGTCTGAATTCACCCCTCCACTTT.

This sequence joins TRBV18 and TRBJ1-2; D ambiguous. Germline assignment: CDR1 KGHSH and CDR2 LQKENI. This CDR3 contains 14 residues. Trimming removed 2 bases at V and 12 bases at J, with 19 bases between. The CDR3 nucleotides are TGTGCCAGCTCACCAATCGACAATCTGGTTTCGGACACCTTC. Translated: CASSPIDNLVSDTF.

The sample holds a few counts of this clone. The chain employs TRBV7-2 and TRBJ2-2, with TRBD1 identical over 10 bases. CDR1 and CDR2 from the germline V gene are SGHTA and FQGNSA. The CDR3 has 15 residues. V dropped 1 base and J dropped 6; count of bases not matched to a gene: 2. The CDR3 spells CASSLDGTGAGELFF. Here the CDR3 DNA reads TGTGCCAGCAGCTTAGATGGGACAGGGGCCGGGGAGCTGTTTTTT.

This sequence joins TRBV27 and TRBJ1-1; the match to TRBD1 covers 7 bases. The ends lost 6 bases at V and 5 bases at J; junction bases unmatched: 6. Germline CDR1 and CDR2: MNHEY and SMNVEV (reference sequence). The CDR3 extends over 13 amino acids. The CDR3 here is CASRVGGGTEAFF. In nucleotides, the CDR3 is TGTGCCAGCAGAGTAGGGGGCGGAACTGAAGCTTTCTTT.

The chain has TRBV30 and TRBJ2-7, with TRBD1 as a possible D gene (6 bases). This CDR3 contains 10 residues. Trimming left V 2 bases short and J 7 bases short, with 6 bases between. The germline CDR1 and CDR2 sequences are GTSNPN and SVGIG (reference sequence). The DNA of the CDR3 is TGTGCCTGGAGTACAGGGGAGCAGTACTTC. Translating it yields CAWSTGEQYF.

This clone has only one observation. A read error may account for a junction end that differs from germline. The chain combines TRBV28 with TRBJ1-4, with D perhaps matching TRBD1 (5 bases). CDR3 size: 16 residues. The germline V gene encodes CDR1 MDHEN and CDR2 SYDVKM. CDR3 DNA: TGTGCCAGCAGATTATGGGGTGAATCAGGGTTGGAAAAACTGTTTTTT. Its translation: CASRLWGESGLEKLFF.

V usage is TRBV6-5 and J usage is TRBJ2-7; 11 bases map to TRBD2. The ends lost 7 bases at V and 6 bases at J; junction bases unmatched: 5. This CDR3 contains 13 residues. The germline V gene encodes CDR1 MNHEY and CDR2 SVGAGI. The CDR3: CASNTGTSGEQYF. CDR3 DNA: TGTGCCAGCAATACCGGGACTAGCGGCGAGCAGTACTTC.

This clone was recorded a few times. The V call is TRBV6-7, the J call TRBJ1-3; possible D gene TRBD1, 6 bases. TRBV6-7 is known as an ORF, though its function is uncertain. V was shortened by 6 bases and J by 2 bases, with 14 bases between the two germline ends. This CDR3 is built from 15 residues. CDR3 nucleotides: TGTGCCAGCAGAAAACAGGGCGCCCCTGGAAACACCATATATTTT. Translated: CASRKQGAPGNTIYF.